The present T cell receptor (beta chain) was sequenced within a study of T cells in localized non-small cell lung cancer. Assay used: immunoSEQ multiplex PCR; TCRdb lists only in-frame clones, some missing. In the table there are about 11,000 clones, roughly four fifths of which are singletons. This CDR3 is built from 12 residues. V was clipped by 3 bases and J by 3 bases, with 6 bases between them. The germline V gene has CDR1 SGHRS and CDR2 YFSETQ. The TCR was taken from a female donor over 55 with stage II lung adenocarcinoma. This chain connects TRBV5-1 to TRBJ1-1, with D unclear. The specimen comprised peripheral blood mononuclear cells, sampled before any cancer treatment. This CDR3 reads CASSSPDTEAFF. CDR3 DNA sequence: TGCGCCAGCAGCTCCCCGGACACTGAAGCTTTCTTT.